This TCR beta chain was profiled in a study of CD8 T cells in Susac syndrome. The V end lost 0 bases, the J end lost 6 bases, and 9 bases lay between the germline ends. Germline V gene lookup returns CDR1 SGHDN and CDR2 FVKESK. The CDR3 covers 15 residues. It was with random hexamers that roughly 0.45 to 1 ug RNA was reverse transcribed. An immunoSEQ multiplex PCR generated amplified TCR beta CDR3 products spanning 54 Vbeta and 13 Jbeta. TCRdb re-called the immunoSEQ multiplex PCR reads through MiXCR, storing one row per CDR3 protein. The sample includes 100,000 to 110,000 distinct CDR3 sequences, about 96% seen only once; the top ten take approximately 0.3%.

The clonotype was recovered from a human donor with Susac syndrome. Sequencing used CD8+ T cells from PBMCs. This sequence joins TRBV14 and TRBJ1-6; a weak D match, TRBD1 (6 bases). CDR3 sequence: CASSQDRDINSPLHF. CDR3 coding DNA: TGTGCCAGCAGCCAAGACCGGGACATTAATTCACCCCTCCACTTT. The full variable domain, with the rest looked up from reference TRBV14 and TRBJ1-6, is EAGVTQFPSHSVIEKGQTVTLRCDPISGHDNLYWYRRVMGKEIKFLLHFVKESKQDESGMPNNRFLAERTGGTYSTLKVQPAELEDSGVYFCASSQDRDINSPLHFGNGTRLTVT.